The 24 T cell receptor beta chains below were found in one sample sequenced in a study of persistence of HIV-infected CD4 T cells. An overlapping HIV-1 Gag peptide pool stimulated these cells at about 0.91 ug/peptide/mL. Sorting of responding CD4+ T cells relied on upregulated CD40 ligand together with CD69. These TCRs' antigens remain unknown. This was the immunoSEQ version 4 assay in survey mode. The method was immunoSEQ multiplex PCR; TCRdb's version includes in-frame clones alone and lacks a portion of them. The repertoire has more than 30,000 clones, roughly 70% of them found once; the top ten carry roughly 1.5%. This sample comprised CD4+ T cells sorted from PBMCs after roughly 18-hour stimulation, obtained from a patient who received antiretroviral therapy. Receptors were obtained from an adult man with HIV who was CMV-seropositive.

The chain is built from TRBV29-1 and TRBJ1-5; D gene ambiguous. This CDR3 comprises 13 residues. The V end lost 5 bases, the J end lost 5 bases, and 13 bases lay between the germline ends. The germline V gene encodes CDR1 SQVTM and CDR2 ANQGSEA. Written as DNA, the CDR3 is TGCAGCGTTATACTTGGGTTTGATCAGCCCCAGCATTTT. This gives the protein CSVILGFDQPQHF. Full variable domain (outside the CDR3, taken from reference TRBV29-1 and TRBJ1-5): SAVISQKPSRDICQRGTSLTIQCQVDSQVTMMFWYRQQPGQSLTLIATANQGSEATYESGFVIDKFPISRPNLTFSTLTVSNMSPEDSSIYLCSVILGFDQPQHFGDGTRLSIL.

CDR3 residues: CASSVASWVEDTGELFF. DNA for the CDR3: TGTGCCAGCAGCGTAGCTTCATGGGTAGAGGACACCGGGGAGCTGTTTTTT. The V and J genes are TRBV9 and TRBJ2-2; D is undetermined. V gave up 0 bases and J gave up 3 bases, with 15 bases separating them. The CDR3 loop spans 17 amino acids. CDR1 and CDR2 (germline): SGDLS, YYNGEE.

Concerning this clone itself: The junction differs from germline at one of its ends, possibly a read error. The chain has TRBV12-3 or TRBV12-4 and TRBJ2-4; D not certain. The CDR3 is made up of 12 amino acids. CDR3 sequence reads: CASSLGIRPVIF. The CDR3 region has the DNA TGTGCCAGCAGTTTAGGAATCCGGCCAGTCATATTC.

The chain couples TRBV7-2 to TRBJ2-7; unclear D gene. The CDR3 has 14 residues. Germline-derived CDR1 and CDR2 are SGHTA and FQGNSA. Trimming cost V 1 base and J 3 bases, with 10 bases left between them. CDR3 bases: TGTGCCAGCAGCTTAGTGCCAGGAAGCTACGAGCAGTACTTC. Translated: CASSLVPGSYEQYF.

The chain links TRBV19 to TRBJ1-5; 7 bases agree with TRBD1. J was trimmed by 4 bases and V by 8 bases; bases with no gene match: 8. Germline loops: CDR1 LNHDA, CDR2 SQIVND (reference sequence). There are 14 residues in the CDR3. CDR3 amino acids: CASRGQERNQPQHF. The CDR3 coding sequence is TGTGCCAGTCGCGGACAGGAGAGGAATCAGCCCCAGCATTTT.

CDR3 in amino acids: CASSSTGVYSPLHF. The CDR3 DNA reads TGTGCCAGCAGTTCTACGGGAGTTTATTCACCCCTCCACTTT. The V gene is TRBV6-6, the J gene TRBJ1-6; D is unresolved. This CDR3 has 14 residues. Germline loops: CDR1 MNHNY, CDR2 SVGAGI (reference sequence). V gave up 4 bases and J gave up 8 bases, with 12 bases separating them.

The chain uses TRBV18 and TRBJ1-1, with D possibly matching TRBD1 (6 bases). The CDR3 has 15 amino acids. Germline V gene data show CDR1 as KGHSH and CDR2 as LQKENI. Trimming took 4 bases from V and 4 from J, leaving 16 bases between them. This chain's CDR3 is CASSLLTGYGTEAFF. CDR3 DNA sequence: TGTGCCAGCTCACTCCTAACAGGGTATGGCACTGAAGCTTTCTTT.

V is TRBV5-5 and J is TRBJ1-1; 8 nucleotides match TRBD1. The CDR3 totals 16 residues. Germline V CDR1 and CDR2: SGHKS, YYEKEE (reference sequence). The V segment lost 0 bases and the J segment 6 bases; nucleotides outside the gene matches: 10. CDR3 sequence: CASSLEPGGGFSEAFF. CDR3 in DNA: TGTGCCAGCAGCTTGGAGCCAGGGGGCGGATTCTCTGAAGCTTTCTTT.

This chain links TRBV4-1 with TRBJ1-4; 7 positions match TRBD1. CDR3 length equals 14 residues. Trimming removed 5 bases from V and 6 bases from J; junction bases left unmatched: 6. CDR1 MGHRA and CDR2 YSYEKL come from the germline V gene. CDR3: CASSYTGADEKLFF. CDR3 nucleotides: TGCGCCAGCAGCTATACAGGGGCGGATGAAAAACTGTTTTTT.

The V gene is TRBV6-5, the J gene TRBJ1-1; no reliable D call. This CDR3 is built from 13 residues. Germline values: CDR1 MNHEY, CDR2 SVGAGI. Trimming took off 2 bases at V and 1 base at J, with 5 bases between the two ends. The CDR3: CASSYLKNTEAFF. CDR3 nucleotides: TGTGCCAGCAGTTACCTGAAGAACACTGAAGCTTTCTTT.

The chain recombines TRBV5-6 with TRBJ1-1; D possibly corresponds to TRBD1 (5 bases). Germline CDR1 is SGHDT and CDR2 is YYEEEE. This CDR3 contains 12 residues. Trimming cost V 5 bases and J 10 bases, with 15 bases left between them. The CDR3 loop is CASSLTEVGAFF. The CDR3 region has the DNA TGTGCCAGCAGTTTGACAGAGGTAGGAGCTTTCTTT.

This chain links TRBV19 with TRBJ1-2, with 8 bases identical to TRBD1. Looked up from germline, CDR1 is LNHDA and CDR2 is SQIVND (reference sequence). The junction had 14 bases not matched to a gene; V was cut back by 4 bases and J by 4 bases. The CDR3 covers 17 residues. As DNA, the CDR3 is TGTGCCAGTAGTACCACCTGGACAGGGCCCTCAACCTATGGCTACACCTTC. Protein: CASSTTWTGPSTYGYTF.

Here the CDR3 DNA reads TGTGCCAGCAGCCAACCCAGGGCCGGAAACACCATATATTTT. Protein sequence: CASSQPRAGNTIYF. This chain joins TRBV3-1 (or the pseudogene TRBV3-2) and TRBJ1-3; maybe TRBD1 (5 bases). CDR1 and CDR2 (germline): LGHDT, YNNKEL (reference sequence). Trimming took 2 bases from V and 4 from J, leaving 9 bases between them. The CDR3 covers 14 residues.

The rearrangement uses TRBV7-8 and TRBJ1-1, with 7 bases identical to TRBD1. The CDR3 runs 16 residues. After removal of 2 bases from V and 5 bases from J, the junction contained 11 bases not matched to a gene. The germline CDR1 and CDR2 sequences are SGHVS and FQNEAQ. CDR3 sequence reads: CASSLLSQGRGTEAFF. The CDR3 nucleotides read TGTGCCAGCAGCTTATTAAGCCAAGGCAGGGGGACTGAAGCTTTCTTT.

The chain recombines TRBV29-1 with TRBJ1-4; D is undetermined. Germline lookup yields CDR1 SQVTM and CDR2 ANQGSEA. Trimming stripped 7 bases from V and 8 bases from J, with 14 bases between. There are 12 residues in the CDR3. This CDR3 is CSARKSGEKLFF. The CDR3, as DNA: TGCAGCGCCCGAAAGTCAGGCGAAAAACTGTTTTTT.

This clone was detected a few times. The V gene is TRBV3-1 (or the pseudogene TRBV3-2), the J gene TRBJ1-6, with D possibly TRBD1 on 5 matching bases. The V end lost 9 bases, the J end lost 2 bases, and 11 bases lay between the germline ends. This CDR3 contains 14 residues. Germline-derived CDR1 and CDR2 are LGHDT and YNNKEL (reference sequence). In DNA, the CDR3 is TGTGCCAGTCGCCCAGGGACCTATAATTCACCCCTCCACTTT. Amino acids: CASRPGTYNSPLHF.

This chain connects TRBV7-2 to TRBJ2-7; possibly TRBD1 for D (6 bases). The CDR3 totals 14 residues. V lost 5 bases and J lost 1, with 12 bases in between. Germline CDR1 and CDR2: SGHTA and FQGNSA. CDR3 in DNA: TGTGCCAGCAGCATTAAGACAGGTTCCTACGAGCAGTACTTC. It translates to CASSIKTGSYEQYF.

This clone has only a few counts. The chain joins TRBV4-2 to TRBJ1-1; 7 nucleotides line up with TRBD1. This CDR3 is built from 16 residues. Germline assignment: CDR1 LGHNA and CDR2 YNFKEQ. Trimming at V came to 4 bases and at J to 7 bases, leaving 15 bases not matched to a gene. The CDR3: CASSLSPTRGIVEAFF. DNA for the CDR3: TGTGCCAGCAGCCTTTCACCTACCAGGGGGATAGTTGAAGCTTTCTTT.

The count of this clone is one. The gene calls are TRBV5-1 and TRBJ1-1, with TRBD1 as a possible D gene (5 bases). The CDR3 extends over 15 amino acids. V gave up 5 bases and J gave up 5 bases, with 19 bases separating them. CDR1 is SGHRS, CDR2 YFSETQ, per germline. The CDR3 DNA is TGCGCCAGCAGTTCCAGTGCGCGGGGGACGACTGAAGCTTTCTTT. It specifies CASSSSARGTTEAFF.

Only one count was recorded for this clone. The chain employs TRBV25-1 and TRBJ1-2, with D tentatively TRBD1 (5 bases). Germline V gene data show CDR1 as MGHDK and CDR2 as SYGVNS. There are 15 residues in the CDR3. The V end was cut by 7 bases, the J end by 3 bases, with 18 bases between. The CDR3 DNA reads as TGTGCCAGCAACGGAATGCAGGGCTGGGACTATGGCTACACCTTC. This codes for CASNGMQGWDYGYTF.

The chain combines TRBV10-1 with TRBJ2-3; 9 bases are a match to TRBD2. Germline-derived CDR1 and CDR2 are WNHNN and SYGVQD (reference sequence). The CDR3 spans 16 residues. V dropped 0 bases and J dropped 5; count of bases not matched to a gene: 6. The CDR3 DNA reads TGCGCCAGCAGTGAGTCTGGCGGGGGGGCTGGAGATACGCAGTATTTT. It translates to CASSESGGGAGDTQYF.

This clone was seen a handful of times. The chain couples TRBV7-3 to TRBJ2-1, with D possibly being TRBD1 (6 bases). The ends were cut back, 5 bases at V and 0 bases at J, with 14 bases in the middle. Germline CDR1 and CDR2: SGHTA and FQGTGA. The CDR3 runs 16 residues. CDR3 loop: CASSVQQGISYNEQFF. The CDR3 DNA is TGTGCCAGCAGCGTCCAACAGGGAATCTCCTACAATGAGCAGTTCTTC.

V gene TRBV6-2 or TRBV6-3 combines with J gene TRBJ2-1, with D possibly TRBD2 on 5 matching bases. The CDR3 has 17 residues. The V end was cut by 4 bases, the J end by 7 bases, with 23 bases between. Germline V gene sequence: CDR1 MNHEY, CDR2 SVGEGT. The CDR3 region has the DNA TGTGCCAGCAGTTTAAGCTTTCCCGGTGGACTGCAAAATGAGCAGTTCTTC. Translated, it gives CASSLSFPGGLQNEQFF.

The DNA of the CDR3 is TGTGCCAGCAGCACCGGGACACGCACCTACGAGCAGTACTTC. Amino acid sequence: CASSTGTRTYEQYF. The V call is TRBV28, the J call TRBJ2-7; D possibly corresponds to TRBD1 (6 bases). The CDR3 loop spans 14 amino acids. The germline CDR1 and CDR2 sequences are MDHEN and SYDVKM. Trimming pared 6 bases from V and 2 bases from J, leaving 14 bases between.